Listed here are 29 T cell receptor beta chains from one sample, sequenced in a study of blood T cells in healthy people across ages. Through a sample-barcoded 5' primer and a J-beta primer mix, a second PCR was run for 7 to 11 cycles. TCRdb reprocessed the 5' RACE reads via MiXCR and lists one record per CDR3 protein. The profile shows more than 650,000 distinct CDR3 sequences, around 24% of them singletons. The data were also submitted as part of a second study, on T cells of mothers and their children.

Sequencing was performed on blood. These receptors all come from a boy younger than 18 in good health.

CDR3 bases: TGCAGTGCCAGACTAGCGGGATTAGAGACCCAGTACTTC. The encoded protein is CSARLAGLETQYF. V is TRBV20-1 and J is TRBJ2-5; 11 bases are a match to TRBD2. The germline gives CDR1 DFQATT, CDR2 SNEGSKA (reference sequence). This CDR3 spans 13 amino acids. After removal of 6 bases from V and 4 bases from J, the junction contained 4 bases not matched to a gene.

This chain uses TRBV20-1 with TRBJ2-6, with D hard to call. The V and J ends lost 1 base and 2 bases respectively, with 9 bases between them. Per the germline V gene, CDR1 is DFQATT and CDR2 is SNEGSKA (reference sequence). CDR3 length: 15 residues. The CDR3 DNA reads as TGCAGTGCTAGAGCGCAATCCGCTGGGGCCAACGTCCTGACTTTC. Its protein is CSARAQSAGANVLTF.

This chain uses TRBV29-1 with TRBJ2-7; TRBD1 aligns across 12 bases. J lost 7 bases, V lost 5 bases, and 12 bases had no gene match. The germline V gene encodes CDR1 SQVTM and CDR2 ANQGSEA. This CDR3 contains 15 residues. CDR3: CSVSIPGQGAREQYF. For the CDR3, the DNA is TGCAGCGTTTCTATCCCGGGACAGGGGGCGCGAGAGCAGTACTTC.

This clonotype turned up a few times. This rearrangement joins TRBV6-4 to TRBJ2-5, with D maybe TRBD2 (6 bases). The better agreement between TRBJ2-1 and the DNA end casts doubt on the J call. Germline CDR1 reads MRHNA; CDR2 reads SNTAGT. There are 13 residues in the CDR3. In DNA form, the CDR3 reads TGTGCCAGCAGAGGGACTGGCTCAATGGAGCAGTTCTTC. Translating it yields CASRGTGSMEQFF.

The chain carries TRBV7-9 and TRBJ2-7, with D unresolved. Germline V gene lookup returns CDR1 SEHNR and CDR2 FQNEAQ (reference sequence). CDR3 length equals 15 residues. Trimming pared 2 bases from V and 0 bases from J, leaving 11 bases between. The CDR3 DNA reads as TGTGCCAGCAGCTTAAGGTCCGCAAGCTCCTACGAGCAGTACTTC. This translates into CASSLRSASSYEQYF.

The CDR3 DNA sequence: TGCGCCAGCAGCTTGGGTCAGCCGGAGACCCAGTACTTC. Translated: CASSLGQPETQYF. The chain combines TRBV5-1 with TRBJ2-5; D is unresolved. Germline CDR1 SGHRS, CDR2 YFSETQ. The CDR3 is made up of 13 amino acids. Trimming took 0 bases from V and 5 from J, leaving 8 bases between them.

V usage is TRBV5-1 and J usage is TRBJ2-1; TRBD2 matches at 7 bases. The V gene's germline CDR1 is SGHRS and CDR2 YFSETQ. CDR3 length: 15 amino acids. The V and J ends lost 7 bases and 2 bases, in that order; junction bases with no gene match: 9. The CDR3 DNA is TGCGCCAGCCGGACTAGAGCGGGAACCTACAATGAGCAGTTCTTC. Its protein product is CASRTRAGTYNEQFF.

For the CDR3, the DNA is TGTGCCAGCAGCCCGGGGCTCCAATTGAATCAGCCCCAGCATTTT. Translating it yields CASSPGLQLNQPQHF. V usage is TRBV5-5 and J usage is TRBJ1-5, with a tentative D call TRBD1 (5 bases). Per the germline V gene, CDR1 is SGHKS and CDR2 is YYEKEE (reference sequence). The CDR3 totals 15 residues. V shed 4 bases and J shed 4 bases, with 15 bases lying between them.

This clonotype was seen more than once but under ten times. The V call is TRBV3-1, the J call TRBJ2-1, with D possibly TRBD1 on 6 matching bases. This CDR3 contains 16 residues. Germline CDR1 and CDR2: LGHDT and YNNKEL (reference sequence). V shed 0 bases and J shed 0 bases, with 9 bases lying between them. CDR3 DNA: TGTGCCAGCAGCCAAGAGCAGGGGCCCTCCTACAATGAGCAGTTCTTC. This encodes CASSQEQGPSYNEQFF.

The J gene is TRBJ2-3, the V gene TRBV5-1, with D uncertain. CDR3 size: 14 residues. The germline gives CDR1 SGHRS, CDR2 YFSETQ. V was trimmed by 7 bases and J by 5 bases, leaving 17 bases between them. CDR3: CASAVEVPIDTQYF. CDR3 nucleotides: TGCGCCAGCGCCGTAGAGGTTCCCATAGATACGCAGTATTTT.

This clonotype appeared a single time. The CDR3 protein is CASSQDNTYEQYF. CDR3 nucleotide sequence: TGTGCCAGCAGCCAAGATAACACCTACGAGCAGTACTTC. The V call is TRBV4-2, the J call TRBJ2-5, with no clear D. Matching the DNA end better, TRBJ2-7 makes the J call doubtful. Germline CDR1 and CDR2: LGHNA and YNFKEQ. The CDR3 totals 13 residues.

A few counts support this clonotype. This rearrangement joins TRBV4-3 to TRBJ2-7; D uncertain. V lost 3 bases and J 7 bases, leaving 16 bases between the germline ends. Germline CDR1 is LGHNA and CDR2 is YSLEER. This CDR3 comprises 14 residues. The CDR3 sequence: CASSHQTGGREQYF. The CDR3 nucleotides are TGCGCCAGCAGCCATCAGACTGGTGGTCGGGAGCAGTACTTC.

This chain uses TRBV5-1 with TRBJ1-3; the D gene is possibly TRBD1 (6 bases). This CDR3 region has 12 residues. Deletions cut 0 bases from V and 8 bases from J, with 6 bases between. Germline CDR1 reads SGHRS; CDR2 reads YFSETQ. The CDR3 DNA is TGCGCCAGCAGCTTGGAGGGGGACACCATATATTTT. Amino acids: CASSLEGDTIYF.

In nucleotides, the CDR3 is TGTGCCAGCAGTACCCTGACTAGCGGGGGGGACACAGATACGCAGTATTTT. Encoded protein: CASSTLTSGGDTDTQYF. The V gene is TRBV12-3 or TRBV12-4, the J gene TRBJ2-3; 14 nucleotides line up with TRBD2. This CDR3 contains 17 residues. J lost 2 bases, V lost 5 bases, and 6 bases had no gene match.

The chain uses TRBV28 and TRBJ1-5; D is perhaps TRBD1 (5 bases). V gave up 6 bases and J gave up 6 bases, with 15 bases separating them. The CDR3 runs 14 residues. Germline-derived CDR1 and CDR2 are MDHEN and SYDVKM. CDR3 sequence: CASRPPGQIQPQHF. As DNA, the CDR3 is TGTGCCAGCAGACCCCCCGGACAAATTCAGCCCCAGCATTTT.

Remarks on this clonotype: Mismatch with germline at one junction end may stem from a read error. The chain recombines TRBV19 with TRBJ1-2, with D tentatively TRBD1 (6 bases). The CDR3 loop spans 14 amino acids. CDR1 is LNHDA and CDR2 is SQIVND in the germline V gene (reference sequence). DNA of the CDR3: TGTGCCAGTAGAACCCCAGGGGATAACTATGGCTGCACCTTC. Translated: CASRTPGDNYGCTF. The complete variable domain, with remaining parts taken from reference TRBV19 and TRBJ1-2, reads DGGITQSPKYLFRKEGQNVTLSCEQNLNHDAMYWYRQDPGQGLRLIYYSQIVNDFQKGDIAEGYSVSREKKESFPLTVTSAQKNPTAFYLCASRTPGDNYGCTFGSGTRLTVV.

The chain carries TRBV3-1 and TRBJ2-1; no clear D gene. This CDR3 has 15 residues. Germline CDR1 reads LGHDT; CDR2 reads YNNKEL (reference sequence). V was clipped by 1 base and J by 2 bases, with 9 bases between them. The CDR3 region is CASSQAVFPYNEQFF. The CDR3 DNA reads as TGTGCCAGCAGCCAAGCGGTCTTTCCCTACAATGAGCAGTTCTTC.

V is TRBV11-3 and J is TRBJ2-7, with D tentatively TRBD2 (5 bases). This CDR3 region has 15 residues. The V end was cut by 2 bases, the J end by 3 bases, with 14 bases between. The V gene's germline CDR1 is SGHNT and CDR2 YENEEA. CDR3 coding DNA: TGTGCCAGCAGCTTACCCAAAGATACTAGCTACGAGCAGTACTTC. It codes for CASSLPKDTSYEQYF.

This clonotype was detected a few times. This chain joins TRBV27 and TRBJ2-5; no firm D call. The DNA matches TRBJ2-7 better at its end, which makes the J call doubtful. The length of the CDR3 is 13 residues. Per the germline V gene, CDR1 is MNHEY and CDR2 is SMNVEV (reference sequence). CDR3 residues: CASSRQAFYEQYF. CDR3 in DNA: TGTGCCAGCAGTCGGCAGGCGTTCTACGAGCAGTACTTC.

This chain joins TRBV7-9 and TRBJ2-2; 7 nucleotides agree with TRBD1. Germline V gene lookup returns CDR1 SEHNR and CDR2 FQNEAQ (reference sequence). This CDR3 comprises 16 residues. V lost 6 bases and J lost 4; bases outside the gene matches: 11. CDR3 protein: CASRGDRVSITGELFF. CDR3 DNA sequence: TGTGCCAGCAGGGGAGACAGGGTATCGATCACCGGGGAGCTGTTTTTT. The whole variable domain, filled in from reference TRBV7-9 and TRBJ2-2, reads DTGVSQNPRHKITKRGQNVTFRCDPISEHNRLYWYRQTLGQGPEFLTYFQNEAQLEKSRLLSDRFSAERPKGSFSTLEIQRTEQGDSAMYLCASRGDRVSITGELFFGEGSRLTVL.

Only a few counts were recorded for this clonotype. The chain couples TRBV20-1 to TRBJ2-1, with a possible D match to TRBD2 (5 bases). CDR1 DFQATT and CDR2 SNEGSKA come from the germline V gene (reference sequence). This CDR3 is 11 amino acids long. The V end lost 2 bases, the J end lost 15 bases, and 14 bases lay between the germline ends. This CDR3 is CSARLERGWFF. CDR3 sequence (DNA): TGCAGTGCTAGACTCGAGCGAGGGTGGTTCTTC.

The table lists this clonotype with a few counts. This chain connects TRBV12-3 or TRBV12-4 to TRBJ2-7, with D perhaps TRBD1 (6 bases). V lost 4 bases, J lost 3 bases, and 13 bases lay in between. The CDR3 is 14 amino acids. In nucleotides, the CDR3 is TGTGCCAGCAGTTCAGGGGCTCACATCTACGAGCAGTACTTC. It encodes CASSSGAHIYEQYF.

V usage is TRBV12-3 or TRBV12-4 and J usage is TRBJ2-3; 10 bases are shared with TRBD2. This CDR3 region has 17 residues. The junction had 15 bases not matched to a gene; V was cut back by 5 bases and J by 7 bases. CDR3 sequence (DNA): TGTGCCAGCAGTCTTGACCTAAGCTTAGCGGGGGGCCATACGCAGTATTTT. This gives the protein CASSLDLSLAGGHTQYF.

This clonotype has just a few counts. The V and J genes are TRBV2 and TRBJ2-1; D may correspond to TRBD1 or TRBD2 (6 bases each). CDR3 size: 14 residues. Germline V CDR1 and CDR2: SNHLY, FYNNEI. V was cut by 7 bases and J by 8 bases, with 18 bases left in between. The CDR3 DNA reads TGTGCCAGCAAGTTGGAGGGGACACTCGATGAGCAGTTCTTC. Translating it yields CASKLEGTLDEQFF.

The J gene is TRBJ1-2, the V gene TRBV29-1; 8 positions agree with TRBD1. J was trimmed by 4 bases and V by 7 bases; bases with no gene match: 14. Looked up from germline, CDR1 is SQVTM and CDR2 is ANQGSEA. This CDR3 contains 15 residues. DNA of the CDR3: TGCAGCGGAATTCCACAGGGGGAAGGATCCTATGGCTACACCTTC. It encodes CSGIPQGEGSYGYTF.

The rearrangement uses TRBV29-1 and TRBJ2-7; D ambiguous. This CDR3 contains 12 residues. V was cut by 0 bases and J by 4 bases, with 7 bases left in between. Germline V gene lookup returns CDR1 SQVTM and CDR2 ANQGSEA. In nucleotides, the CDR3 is TGCAGCGTTGAAGATCTTCAGTACGAGCAGTACTTC. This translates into CSVEDLQYEQYF.

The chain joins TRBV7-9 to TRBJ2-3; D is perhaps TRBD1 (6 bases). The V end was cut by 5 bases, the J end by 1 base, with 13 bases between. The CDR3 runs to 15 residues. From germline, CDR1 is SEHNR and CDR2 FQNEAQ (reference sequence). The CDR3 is CASSPGALGTDTQYF. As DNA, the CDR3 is TGTGCCAGCAGCCCAGGGGCATTGGGCACAGATACGCAGTATTTT.

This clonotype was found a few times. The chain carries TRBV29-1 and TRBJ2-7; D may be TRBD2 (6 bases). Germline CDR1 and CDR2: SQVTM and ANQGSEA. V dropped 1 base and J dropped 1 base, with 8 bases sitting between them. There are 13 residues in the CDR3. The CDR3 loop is CSVEGGESYEQYF. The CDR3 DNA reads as TGCAGCGTTGAAGGCGGGGAATCCTACGAGCAGTACTTC.

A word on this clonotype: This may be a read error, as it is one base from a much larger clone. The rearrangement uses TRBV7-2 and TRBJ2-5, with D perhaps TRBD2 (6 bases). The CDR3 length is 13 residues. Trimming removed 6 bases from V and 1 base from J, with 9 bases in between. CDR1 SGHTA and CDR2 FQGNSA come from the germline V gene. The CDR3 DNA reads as TGTGCCAGCAGAGTGGGGGGCCAAGAGACCCAGTACTTC. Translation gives CASRVGGQETQYF.